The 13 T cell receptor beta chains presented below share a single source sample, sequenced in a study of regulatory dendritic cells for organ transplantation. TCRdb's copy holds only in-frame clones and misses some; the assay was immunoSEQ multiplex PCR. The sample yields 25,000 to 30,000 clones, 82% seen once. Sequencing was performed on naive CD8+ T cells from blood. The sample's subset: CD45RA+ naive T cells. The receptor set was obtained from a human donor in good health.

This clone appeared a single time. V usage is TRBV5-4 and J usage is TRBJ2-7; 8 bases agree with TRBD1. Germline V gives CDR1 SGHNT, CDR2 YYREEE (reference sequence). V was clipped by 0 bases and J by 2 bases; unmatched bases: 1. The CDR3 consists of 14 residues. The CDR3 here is CASSLGTGPYEQYF. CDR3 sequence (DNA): TGTGCCAGCAGCTTGGGGACAGGGCCCTACGAGCAGTACTTC.

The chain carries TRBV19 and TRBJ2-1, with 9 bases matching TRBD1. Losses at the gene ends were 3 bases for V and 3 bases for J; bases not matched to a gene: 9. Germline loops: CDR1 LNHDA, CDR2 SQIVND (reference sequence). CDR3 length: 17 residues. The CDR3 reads CASSIRRTGGYYNEQFF. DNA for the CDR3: TGTGCCAGTAGTATCCGTCGAACAGGGGGCTACTACAATGAGCAGTTCTTC.

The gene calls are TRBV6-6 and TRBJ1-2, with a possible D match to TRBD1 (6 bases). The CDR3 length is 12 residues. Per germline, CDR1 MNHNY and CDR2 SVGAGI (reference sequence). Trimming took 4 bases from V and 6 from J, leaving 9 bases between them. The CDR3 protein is CASSSYRDGYTF. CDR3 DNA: TGTGCCAGCAGTTCCTACAGGGATGGCTACACCTTC.

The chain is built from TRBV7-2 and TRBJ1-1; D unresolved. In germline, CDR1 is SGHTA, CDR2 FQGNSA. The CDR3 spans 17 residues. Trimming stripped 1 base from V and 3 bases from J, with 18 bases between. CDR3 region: CASSLGPGLGEYTEAFF. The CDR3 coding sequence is TGTGCCAGCAGCTTAGGTCCGGGGTTGGGAGAGTACACTGAAGCTTTCTTT.

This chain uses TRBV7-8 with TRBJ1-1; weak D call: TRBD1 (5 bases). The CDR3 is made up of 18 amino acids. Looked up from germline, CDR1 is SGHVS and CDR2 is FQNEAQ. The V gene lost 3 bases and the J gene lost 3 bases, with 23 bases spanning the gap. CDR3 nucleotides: TGTGCCAGCAGCTTTAAGTCGGGAGATAAGAGGGACGACACTGAAGCTTTCTTT. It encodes CASSFKSGDKRDDTEAFF. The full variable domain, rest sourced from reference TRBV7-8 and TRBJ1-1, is GAGVSQSPRYKVAKRGQDVALRCDPISGHVSLFWYQQALGQGPEFLTYFQNEAQLDKSGLPSDRFFAERPEGSVSTLKIQRTQQEDSAVYLCASSFKSGDKRDDTEAFFGQGTRLTVV.

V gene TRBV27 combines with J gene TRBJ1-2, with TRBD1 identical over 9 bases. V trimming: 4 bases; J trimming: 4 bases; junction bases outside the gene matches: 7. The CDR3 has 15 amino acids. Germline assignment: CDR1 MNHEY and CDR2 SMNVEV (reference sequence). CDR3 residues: CASSSPGQGIYGYTF. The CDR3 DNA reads TGTGCCAGCAGTTCACCGGGACAGGGCATCTATGGCTACACCTTC.

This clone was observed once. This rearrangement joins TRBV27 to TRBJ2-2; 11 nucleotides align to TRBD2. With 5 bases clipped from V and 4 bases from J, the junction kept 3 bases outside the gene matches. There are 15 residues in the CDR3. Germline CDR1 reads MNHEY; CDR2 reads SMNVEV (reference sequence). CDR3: CASSIGTSGTGELFF. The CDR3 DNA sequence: TGTGCCAGCAGTATCGGGACTAGCGGCACCGGGGAGCTGTTTTTT.

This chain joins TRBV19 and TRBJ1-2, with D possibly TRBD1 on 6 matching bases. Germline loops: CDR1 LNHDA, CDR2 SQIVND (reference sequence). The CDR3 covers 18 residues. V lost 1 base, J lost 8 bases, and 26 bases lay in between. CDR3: CASSIAGDRILELWGYTF. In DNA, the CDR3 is TGTGCCAGTAGTATAGCCGGAGACAGGATCCTCGAATTATGGGGCTACACCTTC.

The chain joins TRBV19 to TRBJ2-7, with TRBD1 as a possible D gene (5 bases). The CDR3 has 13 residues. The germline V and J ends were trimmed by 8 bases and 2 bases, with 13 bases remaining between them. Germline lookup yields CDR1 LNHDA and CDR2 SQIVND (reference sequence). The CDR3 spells CASSPSRAYEQYF. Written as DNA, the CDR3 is TGTGCCAGTTCCCCCAGCAGGGCCTACGAGCAGTACTTC. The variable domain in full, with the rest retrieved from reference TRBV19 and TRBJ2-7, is DGGITQSPKYLFRKEGQNVTLSCEQNLNHDAMYWYRQDPGQGLRLIYYSQIVNDFQKGDIAEGYSVSREKKESFPLTVTSAQKNPTAFYLCASSPSRAYEQYFGPGTRLTVT.

In DNA form, the CDR3 reads TGCGCCAGCAGCCCTTTCACGGGGGGGCCTTTAGACATTCAGTACTTC. It is translated as CASSPFTGGPLDIQYF. V gene TRBV4-1 combines with J gene TRBJ2-4; 8 positions agree with TRBD2. The CDR3 has 16 amino acids. Germline assignment: CDR1 MGHRA and CDR2 YSYEKL. V shed 4 bases and J 8 bases; nucleotides not matched to a gene: 13.

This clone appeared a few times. The DNA of the CDR3 is TGTGCCAGCGGGAACAGGGGGCTTACCTACGAGCAGTACTTC. It codes for CASGNRGLTYEQYF. J is TRBJ2-7 and V is TRBV19, with 9 nucleotides matching TRBD1. The CDR3 extends over 14 amino acids. Germline loops: CDR1 LNHDA, CDR2 SQIVND (reference sequence). V was pared by 9 bases and J by 2 bases, with 8 bases of the junction left unmatched.

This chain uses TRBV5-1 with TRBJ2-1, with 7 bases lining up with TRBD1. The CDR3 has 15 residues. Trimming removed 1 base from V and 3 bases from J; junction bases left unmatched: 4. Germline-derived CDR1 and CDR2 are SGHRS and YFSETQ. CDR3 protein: CASSLRTGDYNEQFF. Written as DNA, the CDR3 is TGCGCCAGCAGCTTGCGCACAGGGGACTACAATGAGCAGTTCTTC.

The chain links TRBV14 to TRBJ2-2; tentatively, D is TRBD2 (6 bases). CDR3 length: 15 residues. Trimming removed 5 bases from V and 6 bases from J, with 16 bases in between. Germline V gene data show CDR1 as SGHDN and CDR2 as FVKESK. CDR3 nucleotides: TGTGCCAGCAGCTTCAGAGGTGGGACTCCCGGGGAGCTGTTTTTT. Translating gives CASSFRGGTPGELFF.